The 25 T cell receptor beta chains listed next were all sequenced from one sample in a study of T cell responses to AZD1222 COVID-19 vaccine. Only in-frame clones appear in the TCRdb table, and some are missing; sequencing was by immunoSEQ multiplex PCR. The data contain 70,000 to 90,000 clones, 90% of them seen just once; the ten biggest clones take up around 3%. Specimen: peripheral blood, collected on day 0 of AZD1222 vaccination. The receptors were sampled from an adult in good health.

J is TRBJ1-6 and V is TRBV9; D is uncertain. The CDR3 covers 15 residues. V lost 4 bases and J lost 9, with 17 bases in between. Germline CDR1 SGDLS, CDR2 YYNGEE. The CDR3: CASSPDGLDGSPLHF. In DNA, the CDR3 is TGTGCCAGCAGCCCAGACGGACTCGACGGTTCACCCCTCCACTTT.

The chain joins TRBV27 to TRBJ2-7; 10 nucleotides line up with TRBD2. The CDR3 extends over 16 amino acids. The germline V gene encodes CDR1 MNHEY and CDR2 SMNVEV (reference sequence). J lost 1 base, V lost 7 bases, and 10 bases had no gene match. CDR3 coding DNA: TGTGCCAGCACCCCCACGGGACTAGCGTCATCCTACGAGCAGTACTTC. It translates to CASTPTGLASSYEQYF.

The genes are TRBV5-8 and TRBJ1-2, with D possibly TRBD1 on 6 matching bases. CDR1 SGHTS and CDR2 YDEGEE come from the germline V gene. Trimming took off 5 bases at V and 2 bases at J, with 22 bases between the two ends. The CDR3 is made up of 17 amino acids. CDR3 nucleotides: TGTGCCAGCAGTATGGTTCCGGGGACGGGGACAAACTATGGCTACACCTTC. Residues: CASSMVPGTGTNYGYTF.

This clone was counted once. The chain uses TRBV27 and TRBJ2-7; 8 nucleotides agree with TRBD1. The J segment lost 3 bases and the V segment lost 7 bases, leaving 2 bases of the junction unmatched. The CDR3 length is 12 residues. CDR1 MNHEY and CDR2 SMNVEV come from the germline V gene (reference sequence). The DNA of the CDR3 is TGTGCCAGCATCGGGACAGGCTACGAGCAGTACTTC. It specifies CASIGTGYEQYF.

V usage is TRBV13 and J usage is TRBJ1-1; tentatively, D is TRBD1 (5 bases). V was clipped by 5 bases and J by 5 bases, with 18 bases between them. CDR3 length: 15 amino acids. Per the germline V gene, CDR1 is PRHDT and CDR2 is FYEKMQ (reference sequence). The CDR3 bases are TGTGCCAGCAGCCCGGAGGGCTGGGGGGTGACTGAAGCTTTCTTT. It is translated as CASSPEGWGVTEAFF.

The chain employs TRBV19 and TRBJ2-1, with D unclear. CDR3 length: 16 residues. With 0 bases removed from V and 8 bases from J, the gap between germline ends came to 17 bases. CDR1 is LNHDA and CDR2 is SQIVND in the germline V gene (reference sequence). The chain's CDR3 is CASSIDRAVLGDEQFF. The CDR3 bases are TGTGCCAGTAGTATAGATCGGGCGGTCTTGGGTGATGAGCAGTTCTTC.

J is TRBJ1-3 and V is TRBV28; 7 nucleotides agree with TRBD1. CDR1 MDHEN and CDR2 SYDVKM come from the germline V gene. The CDR3 totals 15 residues. The V and J ends lost 5 bases and 3 bases, in that order; junction bases with no gene match: 7. CDR3 nucleotide sequence: TGTGCCAGCAGTGAAACAACAGGGGTTGGAAACACCATATATTTT. Its protein is CASSETTGVGNTIYF.

CDR3 in DNA: TGTGCCAGCAGTTCCCGACAGGGGGCGCGTCCCACTGAAGCTTTCTTT. It codes for CASSSRQGARPTEAFF. This rearrangement joins TRBV28 to TRBJ1-1, with 10 positions matching TRBD1. V shed 4 bases and J 4 bases; nucleotides not matched to a gene: 9. CDR3 length: 16 residues. Germline loops: CDR1 MDHEN, CDR2 SYDVKM. Full variable domain (missing parts from reference TRBV28 and TRBJ1-1): DVKVTQSSRYLVKRTGEKVFLECVQDMDHENMFWYRQDPGLGLRLIYFSYDVKMKEKGDIPEGYSVSREKKERFSLILESASTNQTSMYLCASSSRQGARPTEAFFGQGTRLTVV.

V usage is TRBV28 and J usage is TRBJ2-7, with D uncertain. The germline V and J ends were trimmed by 3 bases and 2 bases, with 11 bases remaining between them. The CDR3 has 14 residues. CDR1 is MDHEN, CDR2 SYDVKM, per germline. The CDR3 bases are TGTGCCAGCAGTTTTGGTCTCGAAGCCTACGAGCAGTACTTC. It encodes CASSFGLEAYEQYF.

V and J are TRBV5-4 and TRBJ1-4; no firm D call. The CDR3 runs 16 residues. The germline V gene encodes CDR1 SGHNT and CDR2 YYREEE (reference sequence). V lost 4 bases, J lost 0 bases, and 13 bases lay in between. The CDR3 loop is CASSHGSEATNEKLFF. DNA of the CDR3: TGTGCCAGCAGCCACGGGTCGGAAGCAACTAATGAAAAACTGTTTTTT. The variable domain in full, completed from reference TRBV5-4 and TRBJ1-4, reads ETGVTQSPTHLIKTRGQQVTLRCSSQSGHNTVSWYQQALGQGPQFIFQYYREEENGRGNFPPRFSGLQFPNYSSELNVNALELDDSALYLCASSHGSEATNEKLFFGSGTQLSVL.

The V gene is TRBV5-1, the J gene TRBJ2-3; 8 bases align to TRBD1. Germline-derived CDR1 and CDR2 are SGHRS and YFSETQ. This CDR3 has 15 amino acids. V shed 4 bases and J 4 bases; nucleotides not matched to a gene: 8. CDR3 bases: TGCGCCAGCAGCGTGGGACAGGCCGTCGCAGATACGCAGTATTTT. It encodes CASSVGQAVADTQYF. The complete variable domain, with remaining parts taken from reference TRBV5-1 and TRBJ2-3, reads KAGVTQTPRYLIKTRGQQVTLSCSPISGHRSVSWYQQTPGQGLQFLFEYFSETQRNKGNFPGRFSGRQFSNSRSEMNVSTLELGDSALYLCASSVGQAVADTQYFGPGTRLTVL.

CDR3 in amino acids: CASSFKTGGGYEQYF. For the CDR3, the DNA is TGTGCCAGCAGCTTTAAAACAGGGGGAGGCTACGAGCAGTACTTC. The V gene is TRBV7-9, the J gene TRBJ2-7; 8 positions match TRBD1. Per germline, CDR1 SEHNR and CDR2 FQNEAQ (reference sequence). This CDR3 comprises 15 residues. V gave up 3 bases and J gave up 3 bases; unmatched junction bases: 7.

The chain has TRBV28 and TRBJ2-2; 8 nucleotides match TRBD2. The CDR3 contains 17 residues. V shed 6 bases and J 1 base; nucleotides not matched to a gene: 10. Germline CDR1 and CDR2: MDHEN and SYDVKM. CDR3 region: CASSRITGGLNTGELFF. CDR3 bases: TGTGCCAGCAGCCGAATAACGGGAGGGTTGAACACCGGGGAGCTGTTTTTT.

The V and J genes are TRBV28 and TRBJ1-6; a possible D gene is TRBD1 (6 bases). The CDR3 is made up of 16 amino acids. Trimming removed 7 bases at V and 7 bases at J, with 20 bases between. CDR1 is MDHEN, CDR2 SYDVKM, per germline. The CDR3 is CASTTPGETRNSPLHF. CDR3 coding DNA: TGTGCCAGCACAACCCCAGGGGAAACTCGGAATTCACCCCTCCACTTT.

This chain connects TRBV28 to TRBJ1-1; tentative D call: TRBD1 (5 bases). Per germline, CDR1 MDHEN and CDR2 SYDVKM. The CDR3 totals 14 residues. V lost 7 bases and J 1 base, leaving 13 bases between the germline ends. DNA of the CDR3: TGTGCCAGCACGTCGGGACGTCGGAACACTGAAGCTTTCTTT. Protein: CASTSGRRNTEAFF.

V and J are TRBV27 and TRBJ2-7; 9 bases match TRBD2. The CDR3 spans 15 residues. V was pared by 3 bases and J by 1 base, with 4 bases of the junction left unmatched. The germline V gene encodes CDR1 MNHEY and CDR2 SMNVEV (reference sequence). The CDR3 region has the DNA TGTGCCAGCAGTTTGTCGGGACTAGCATCCTACGAGCAGTACTTC. It yields the protein CASSLSGLASYEQYF.

This rearrangement joins TRBV28 to TRBJ1-1, with a tentative D call TRBD1 (5 bases). V dropped 6 bases and J dropped 1 base, with 15 bases sitting between them. The germline gives CDR1 MDHEN, CDR2 SYDVKM. The CDR3 covers 15 residues. CDR3 in DNA: TGTGCCAGCAGCCCAGCCCAGGGTAAGAACACTGAAGCTTTCTTT. Its protein product is CASSPAQGKNTEAFF.

The V gene is TRBV4-2, the J gene TRBJ2-2, with D possibly being TRBD1 (5 bases). The CDR3 contains 14 residues. With 4 bases removed from V and 6 bases from J, the gap between germline ends came to 12 bases. Germline V gene sequence: CDR1 LGHNA, CDR2 YNFKEQ. In DNA form, the CDR3 reads TGTGCCAGCAGCCCCCCAATGGGGCCCGGGGAGCTGTTTTTT. Translating gives CASSPPMGPGELFF.

J is TRBJ2-2 and V is TRBV12-3 or TRBV12-4; no reliable D call. This CDR3 is built from 11 residues. With 2 bases removed from V and 6 bases from J, the gap between germline ends came to 1 base. The CDR3 loop reads CASSLPGELFF. The CDR3 nucleotides read TGTGCCAGCAGTTTACCCGGGGAGCTGTTTTTT.

V usage is TRBV5-1 and J usage is TRBJ2-3; TRBD2 aligns across 12 bases. The CDR3 is made up of 17 amino acids. V was pared by 0 bases and J by 2 bases, with 4 bases of the junction left unmatched. CDR1 and CDR2 from the germline V gene are SGHRS and YFSETQ. CDR3 sequence: CASSLATSGRPTDTQYF. The CDR3 bases are TGCGCCAGCAGCTTGGCTACTAGCGGGAGGCCCACAGATACGCAGTATTTT.

The V and J genes are TRBV29-1 and TRBJ2-5; 8 bases align to TRBD2. V lost 6 bases, J lost 2 bases, and 11 bases stayed unmatched. Looked up from germline, CDR1 is SQVTM and CDR2 is ANQGSEA. There are 15 residues in the CDR3. The CDR3 reads CSVHRAGGQQETQYF. The CDR3, as DNA: TGCAGCGTACACCGGGCGGGGGGCCAACAAGAGACCCAGTACTTC.

V gene TRBV6-4 combines with J gene TRBJ2-2, with D unresolved. With 2 bases removed from V and 6 bases from J, the gap between germline ends came to 10 bases. CDR1 is MRHNA and CDR2 is SNTAGT in the germline V gene. CDR3 length equals 14 residues. The CDR3 loop is CASSDRAESGELFF. The CDR3 DNA reads TGTGCCAGCAGTGACAGGGCGGAATCCGGGGAGCTGTTTTTT.

The chain is built from TRBV29-1 and TRBJ2-4; D may correspond to TRBD1 or TRBD2 (6 bases each). CDR1 is SQVTM, CDR2 ANQGSEA, per germline. The length of the CDR3 is 13 residues. Trimming left V 4 bases short and J 3 bases short, with 10 bases between. DNA for the CDR3: TGCAGCGTTGGGGGGGCAGACAAAAACATTCAGTACTTC. It is translated as CSVGGADKNIQYF.

The chain carries TRBV15 and TRBJ2-5; D may be TRBD1 (6 bases). Germline V gene sequence: CDR1 LNHNV, CDR2 YYDKDF (reference sequence). Between the trimmed V and J ends, which lost 3 bases and 5 bases, there was a span of 16 bases. The CDR3 is 15 residues long. The CDR3 region has the DNA TGTGCCACCAGCAGGGTTGGACAGCGAACGGAGACCCAGTACTTC. It encodes CATSRVGQRTETQYF.

The chain joins TRBV28 to TRBJ1-3, with D possibly being TRBD1 (5 bases). The CDR3 runs 16 residues. Trimming pared 8 bases from V and 0 bases from J, leaving 17 bases between. Germline-derived CDR1 and CDR2 are MDHEN and SYDVKM. The CDR3, as DNA: TGTGCCAGCTTTTTGGGGCAGCTTAGCTCTGGAAACACCATATATTTT. It translates to CASFLGQLSSGNTIYF. Looking up the rest from reference TRBV28 and TRBJ1-3 gives the full variable domain: DVKVTQSSRYLVKRTGEKVFLECVQDMDHENMFWYRQDPGLGLRLIYFSYDVKMKEKGDIPEGYSVSREKKERFSLILESASTNQTSMYLCASFLGQLSSGNTIYFGEGSWLTVV.